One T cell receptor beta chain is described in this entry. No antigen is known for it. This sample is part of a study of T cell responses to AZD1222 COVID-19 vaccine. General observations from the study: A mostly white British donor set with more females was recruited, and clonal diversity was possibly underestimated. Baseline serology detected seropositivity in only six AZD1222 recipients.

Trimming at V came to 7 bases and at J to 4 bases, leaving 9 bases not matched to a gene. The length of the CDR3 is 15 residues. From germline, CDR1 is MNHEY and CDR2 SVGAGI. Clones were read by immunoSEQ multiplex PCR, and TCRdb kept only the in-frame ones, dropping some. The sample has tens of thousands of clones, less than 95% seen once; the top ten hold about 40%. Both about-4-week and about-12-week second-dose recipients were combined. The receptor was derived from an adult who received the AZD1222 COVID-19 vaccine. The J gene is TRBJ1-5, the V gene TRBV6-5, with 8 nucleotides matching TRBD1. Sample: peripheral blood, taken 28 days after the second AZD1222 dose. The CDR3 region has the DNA TGTGCCAGCACCGCAGGGGGCGCTGGTAATCAGCCCCAGCATTTT. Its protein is CASTAGGAGNQPQHF.